This T cell receptor (beta chain) derives from a study of vaccination and CD4 T cells after COVID-19. Study overall: Control cultures were given a CEFX pool, an HIV-1 Nef pool, or no peptide.

Sequencing of DNA taken from cultured CD4+ T cells relied on the Oncomine TCR Beta short-read assay. TCRdb processed the PCR reads anew with MiXCR; each CDR3 protein has one entry. The repertoire consists of 9,500 to 15,000 distinct CDR3 sequences, with 47% occurring once and the leading ten covering 20% to 25%. Per the germline V gene, CDR1 is MDHEN and CDR2 is SYDVKM. The CDR3 extends over 15 amino acids. The V gene end was trimmed by 8 bases and the J gene end by 8 bases; junction bases not matched to a gene: 12. Regarding this clonotype: Its specificity is unknown.

The treatment was: roughly 11-day PBMC culture with coronavirus spike peptide pools or control peptides (ViraFEST assay). Peptide-pool expansion of antigen-specific T cells preceded TCR sequencing in ViraFEST. The TCR was taken from a human donor who had recovered from COVID-19. Sequenced: CD4+ T cells from blood, cultured in vitro. This chain links TRBV28 with TRBJ2-1; 10 bases match TRBD1. The CDR3 is CASYLHGTGVDEQFF. CDR3 nucleotide sequence: TGTGCCAGCTACCTGCATGGGACAGGGGTGGATGAGCAGTTCTTC.